The sequence of this TCR beta chain was determined in a study of cytomegalovirus exposure and HLA in healthy donors. Study background: A prior study identified 117 million unique TCR beta sequences from some 180 million T cells.

These donors, healthy bone marrow donors, were studied. On this clone: Its antigen is currently unknown.

Primers for the PCR totalled 60 Vbeta and 13 Jbeta. Clones were sequenced by immunoSEQ multiplex PCR, and TCRdb holds only the in-frame ones, with some missing. The data hold around 150,000 clones, with roughly 78% observed a single time. General study findings and limits: In an earlier analysis, productive rearrangement rates for most beta V segments clustered near 90% or 30%.

Sample: PBMCs. The sequence was obtained from a man between 40 and 49 years old in good health and CMV-seropositive.

CDR3 nucleotides: TGTGCCAGCAGCTTTGGTCAGGGGCCAGATACGCAGTATTTT. Encoded protein: CASSFGQGPDTQYF. This chain uses TRBV5-4 with TRBJ2-3; D perhaps matches TRBD1 (6 bases). The germline CDR1 and CDR2 sequences are SGHNT and YYREEE (reference sequence). This CDR3 has 14 amino acids. The V end was cut by 2 bases, the J end by 4 bases, with 11 bases between.